The 6 T cell receptor beta chains listed next were all sequenced from one sample in a study of shared clonotypes between healthy human individuals. Measured with immunoSEQ multiplex PCR; TCRdb has only the in-frame clones, and not every one. The repertoire has about 1.1 million clones, about 80% of them found once; the top ten carry 0.5% to 0.65%. Sequenced material: memory CD4+ T cells from PBMCs. Regarding subset: CD45RA-negative fraction. The receptors come from a man aged 18 to 35 in good health. Some clones in this sample may be carry-over from other donors' samples.

Many counts were recorded for this clone. The chain uses TRBV7-9 and TRBJ2-5; D may be TRBD1 or TRBD2 (7 bases each). V was clipped by 5 bases and J by 3 bases, with 16 bases between them. The CDR3 has 15 amino acids. Germline CDR1 reads SEHNR; CDR2 reads FQNEAQ (reference sequence). The CDR3 DNA is TGTGCCAGCAGCCCTCAGGGGGGGCAGGAAGAGACCCAGTACTTC. The encoded protein is CASSPQGGQEETQYF.

V is TRBV18 and J is TRBJ2-7, with D possibly TRBD1 on 6 matching bases. The CDR3 totals 15 residues. Germline loops: CDR1 KGHSH, CDR2 LQKENI. The V end was cut by 0 bases, the J end by 4 bases, with 13 bases between. CDR3 sequence reads: CASSPPGTQRYEQYF. In DNA, the CDR3 is TGTGCCAGCTCACCACCCGGGACACAGAGATACGAGCAGTACTTC.

The V and J genes are TRBV5-6 and TRBJ2-2; D uncertain. Trimming shortened V by 3 bases and J by 6 bases, and 15 bases separated the two germline ends. Germline V gene data show CDR1 as SGHDT and CDR2 as YYEEEE. This CDR3 comprises 15 residues. CDR3 bases: TGTGCCAGCAGCTCTCTTGGGTCTTCCTCCGGGGAGCTGTTTTTT. It codes for CASSSLGSSSGELFF.

This clone was seen more than once but under ten times. This chain joins TRBV7-2 and TRBJ2-2, with a possible D match to TRBD2 (6 bases). Per the germline V gene, CDR1 is SGHTA and CDR2 is FQGNSA. This CDR3 has 16 residues. The germline V and J ends were trimmed by 6 bases and 2 bases, with 16 bases remaining between them. This CDR3 reads CASRPFTGLNTGELFF. The DNA for the CDR3 is TGTGCCAGCAGACCCTTCACGGGACTTAACACCGGGGAGCTGTTTTTT.

This rearrangement joins TRBV28 to TRBJ2-1; no reliable D call. The CDR3 totals 11 residues. Germline lookup yields CDR1 MDHEN and CDR2 SYDVKM. Trimming shortened V by 9 bases and J by 5 bases, and 8 bases separated the two germline ends. Here the CDR3 DNA reads TGTGCCAGTTTGAGGAACAATGAGCAGTTCTTC. This sequence encodes CASLRNNEQFF. The full variable domain, with the rest looked up from reference TRBV28 and TRBJ2-1, is DVKVTQSSRYLVKRTGEKVFLECVQDMDHENMFWYRQDPGLGLRLIYFSYDVKMKEKGDIPEGYSVSREKKERFSLILESASTNQTSMYLCASLRNNEQFFGPGTRLTVL.

This chain links TRBV6-5 with TRBJ1-2, with D possibly TRBD1 on 5 matching bases. The CDR3 is 16 amino acids. Germline CDR1 is MNHEY and CDR2 is SVGAGI. The V end lost 2 bases, the J end lost 4 bases, and 17 bases lay between the germline ends. This CDR3 reads CASSYRGSGPGYGYTF. The CDR3 coding sequence is TGTGCCAGCAGTTACAGGGGAAGTGGTCCGGGCTATGGCTACACCTTC.